This TCR beta chain came from a study of cytomegalovirus exposure and HLA in healthy donors. Findings and limits, study-wide: Per published reports, the classifier diagnosed cytomegalovirus status with high specificity and sensitivity.

There are a few counts of this clone. Its antigen is as yet unknown. V was shortened by 4 bases and J by 3 bases, with 12 bases between the two germline ends. CDR1 is MGHRA, CDR2 YSYEKL, per germline. The CDR3 runs 14 residues. This table comes from immunoSEQ multiplex PCR, and its TCRdb copy is limited to in-frame clones, with some not included. The sample consists of about 180,000 clones, 85% of them appearing once. The origin of this receptor is a man between 18 and 35 years old in good health and CMV-seropositive. The chain couples TRBV4-1 to TRBJ1-1; D perhaps matches TRBD1 (6 bases). The sequenced sample was PBMCs. The CDR3: CASSPQGQDTEAFF. As DNA, the CDR3 is TGCGCCAGCAGCCCACAGGGTCAGGACACTGAAGCTTTCTTT.